The 19 T cell receptor beta chains reported below all come from one sample, sequenced in a study of blood T cell repertoires in COVID-19. Sequencing used immunoSEQ multiplex PCR; TCRdb keeps in-frame clones, though not all of them. This table has 400,000 to 450,000 clones, roughly 85% appearing once. The sequenced sample was peripheral blood. All receptors derive from a woman in her 30s with active or convalescent COVID-19.

V gene TRBV6-5 combines with J gene TRBJ1-1; 7 bases match TRBD1. V shed 2 bases and J 6 bases; nucleotides not matched to a gene: 3. Per the germline V gene, CDR1 is MNHEY and CDR2 is SVGAGI. The CDR3 runs 13 residues. The CDR3 is CASSYLQGAEAFF. CDR3 coding DNA: TGTGCCAGCAGTTACCTTCAGGGGGCTGAAGCTTTCTTT.

The chain is built from TRBV7-9 and TRBJ1-2; D not certain. CDR1 and CDR2 (germline): SEHNR, FQNEAQ (reference sequence). This CDR3 is built from 16 residues. V was cut by 1 base and J by 6 bases, with 18 bases left in between. The CDR3 region has the DNA TGTGCCAGCAGCTTAGTCCTCCAGCGGGAGAAGGATGGCTACACCTTC. This encodes CASSLVLQREKDGYTF. The complete variable domain, with remaining parts taken from reference TRBV7-9 and TRBJ1-2, reads DTGVSQNPRHKITKRGQNVTFRCDPISEHNRLYWYRQTLGQGPEFLTYFQNEAQLEKSRLLSDRFSAERPKGSFSTLEIQRTEQGDSAMYLCASSLVLQREKDGYTFGSGTRLTVV.

The rearrangement links TRBV3-1 (or the pseudogene TRBV3-2) to TRBJ1-4; TRBD1 might be the D (5 bases). Germline V gene lookup returns CDR1 LGHDT and CDR2 YNNKEL (reference sequence). V dropped 7 bases and J dropped 8 bases, with 20 bases sitting between them. CDR3 length: 15 amino acids. The CDR3 is CASTPHGGREEKLFF. CDR3 DNA sequence: TGTGCCAGCACCCCGCACGGGGGAAGGGAGGAAAAACTGTTTTTT.

This clone was observed once. This chain joins TRBV3-1 (or the pseudogene TRBV3-2) and TRBJ2-7; TRBD2 matches 12 bases. There are 17 residues in the CDR3. Germline V gene lookup returns CDR1 LGHDT and CDR2 YNNKEL (reference sequence). J lost 6 bases, V lost 0 bases, and 9 bases had no gene match. CDR3 amino acids: CASSQEGVLAGGSEQYF. As DNA, the CDR3 is TGTGCCAGCAGCCAAGAAGGGGTACTAGCGGGGGGCTCCGAGCAGTACTTC.

This CDR3 reads CAIRRDFTSGSDEQFF. The DNA of the CDR3 is TGTGCCATCCGACGGGATTTTACTAGCGGGAGCGATGAGCAGTTCTTC. V usage is TRBV2 and J usage is TRBJ2-1; 11 bases map to TRBD2. CDR1 is SNHLY, CDR2 FYNNEI, per germline. The trim removed 10 bases at V and 8 bases at J, leaving 16 bases unmatched. This CDR3 has 16 residues.

This clone appeared a few times. The chain carries TRBV9 and TRBJ2-1; 10 bases fit TRBD2. V lost 3 bases to trimming and J lost 3 bases; unmatched junction nucleotides: 6. Germline V gene lookup returns CDR1 SGDLS and CDR2 YYNGEE. The CDR3 is 16 residues long. The CDR3 nucleotides are TGTGCCAGCAGCGGGGGGACTAGCGCGCACTACAATGAGCAGTTCTTC. Translated: CASSGGTSAHYNEQFF. Full variable domain (remainder filled in from reference TRBV9 and TRBJ2-1): DSGVTQTPKHLITATGQRVTLRCSPRSGDLSVYWYQQSLDQGLQFLIQYYNGEERAKGNILERFSAQQFPDLHSELNLSSLELGDSALYFCASSGGTSAHYNEQFFGPGTRLTVL.

The rearrangement joins TRBV10-1 to TRBJ1-4, with no clear D. This CDR3 region has 13 residues. With 4 bases removed from V and 6 bases from J, the gap between germline ends came to 9 bases. Germline CDR1 reads WNHNN; CDR2 reads SYGVQD (reference sequence). CDR3 loop: CASSGEYDEKLFF. CDR3 nucleotides: TGCGCCAGCAGTGGGGAGTATGATGAAAAACTGTTTTTT.

The rearrangement links TRBV3-1 (or the pseudogene TRBV3-2) to TRBJ1-1; D is unclear. This CDR3 contains 14 residues. CDR1 is LGHDT and CDR2 is YNNKEL in the germline V gene (reference sequence). V dropped 7 bases and J dropped 0 bases, with 12 bases sitting between them. CDR3 in DNA: TGTGCCAGCACCCAGGAGGCAATGAACACTGAAGCTTTCTTT. Amino acids: CASTQEAMNTEAFF.

In regard to this clone: This CDR3 is also generated by other DNA sequences in the sample. The chain combines TRBV3-1 (or the pseudogene TRBV3-2) with TRBJ1-3; possibly TRBD1 for D (5 bases). CDR3 length equals 14 residues. Trimming left V 1 base short and J 4 bases short, with 8 bases between. The germline V gene encodes CDR1 LGHDT and CDR2 YNNKEL (reference sequence). CDR3 residues: CASSQAGSGNTIYF. For the CDR3, the DNA is TGTGCCAGCAGCCAAGCAGGGTCGGGAAACACCATATATTTT.

A single count supports this clone. The chain carries TRBV19 and TRBJ1-2; D not certain. Germline assignment: CDR1 LNHDA and CDR2 SQIVND (reference sequence). This CDR3 has 14 residues. V was clipped by 3 bases and J by 4 bases, with 12 bases between them. The CDR3 DNA is TGTGCCAGTAGTATCCTCCCGGGTAGCTATGGCTACACCTTC. This sequence encodes CASSILPGSYGYTF. The whole variable domain, remainder taken from reference TRBV19 and TRBJ1-2, is DGGITQSPKYLFRKEGQNVTLSCEQNLNHDAMYWYRQDPGQGLRLIYYSQIVNDFQKGDIAEGYSVSREKKESFPLTVTSAQKNPTAFYLCASSILPGSYGYTFGSGTRLTVV.

The rearrangement uses TRBV2 and TRBJ2-3; 8 nucleotides align to TRBD2. J was trimmed by 3 bases and V by 4 bases; bases with no gene match: 6. The CDR3 consists of 15 residues. CDR1 and CDR2 from the germline V gene are SNHLY and FYNNEI. CDR3 DNA: TGTGCCAGCAGTGTGTCTAGCGGGTCAACAGATACGCAGTATTTT. Amino acid sequence: CASSVSSGSTDTQYF.

This CDR3 is CASSPRASGRRETQYF. Written as DNA, the CDR3 is TGTGCCAGCAGCCCTAGGGCTAGCGGGAGACGAGAGACCCAGTACTTC. The genes are TRBV7-9 and TRBJ2-5; TRBD2 aligns across 10 bases. Germline CDR1 is SEHNR and CDR2 is FQNEAQ (reference sequence). V lost 5 bases to trimming and J lost 4 bases; unmatched junction nucleotides: 10. The CDR3 has 16 amino acids.

The V gene is TRBV10-2, the J gene TRBJ1-3, with 8 bases that match TRBD1. The trim removed 6 bases at V and 2 bases at J, leaving 6 bases unmatched. CDR1 and CDR2 from the germline V gene are WSHSY and SAAADI. This CDR3 comprises 15 residues. The CDR3 region is CASRATGDPGNTIYF. CDR3 nucleotide sequence: TGCGCCAGCAGGGCGACAGGGGACCCTGGAAACACCATATATTTT.

The chain employs TRBV5-1 and TRBJ2-1; weak D call: TRBD1 (6 bases). The CDR3 sequence is 15 residues long. The germline gives CDR1 SGHRS, CDR2 YFSETQ. With 1 base removed from V and 0 bases from J, the gap between germline ends came to 8 bases. As DNA, the CDR3 is TGCGCCAGCAGCTTGTGGACAGACTCCTACAATGAGCAGTTCTTC. Protein: CASSLWTDSYNEQFF.

The V and J genes are TRBV9 and TRBJ2-1, with 8 positions matching TRBD1. The CDR3 loop spans 15 amino acids. Germline V gene lookup returns CDR1 SGDLS and CDR2 YYNGEE. V trimming: 4 bases; J trimming: 3 bases; junction bases outside the gene matches: 6. The CDR3 protein is CASSLDRGGYNEQFF. CDR3 sequence (DNA): TGTGCCAGCAGCCTTGACAGGGGAGGCTACAATGAGCAGTTCTTC.

On this clone itself: This sample also contains other DNA sequences that code for the same CDR3. The rearrangement joins TRBV12-3 or TRBV12-4 to TRBJ2-7; possibly TRBD2 for D (6 bases). Trimming took 4 bases from V and 2 from J, leaving 9 bases between them. This CDR3 comprises 13 residues. The CDR3 loop reads CASSSGLAYEQYF. CDR3 sequence (DNA): TGTGCCAGCAGTTCGGGACTGGCCTACGAGCAGTACTTC.

V gene TRBV3-1 (or the pseudogene TRBV3-2) combines with J gene TRBJ1-1, with D unclear. Trimming removed 6 bases at V and 3 bases at J, with 17 bases between. Looked up from germline, CDR1 is LGHDT and CDR2 is YNNKEL (reference sequence). This CDR3 contains 15 residues. CDR3 loop: CASSLSGRRDTEAFF. As DNA, the CDR3 is TGTGCCAGCAGTCTCAGTGGGAGGAGAGACACTGAAGCTTTCTTT.

V and J are TRBV6-5 and TRBJ2-1; 8 bases match TRBD2. V lost 0 bases to trimming and J lost 10 bases; unmatched junction nucleotides: 11. This CDR3 is 16 amino acids long. Germline V lookup: CDR1 MNHEY, CDR2 SVGAGI. CDR3 bases: TGTGCCAGCAGTTACTCTAGACTAGCGCTGGATCAGGAGCAGTTCTTC. This gives the protein CASSYSRLALDQEQFF.

This clone was seen only once. The V and J genes are TRBV19 and TRBJ1-1; a possible D gene is TRBD1 (5 bases). This CDR3 region has 18 residues. CDR1 and CDR2 from the germline V gene are LNHDA and SQIVND (reference sequence). Trimming removed 5 bases at V and 0 bases at J, with 22 bases between. The CDR3 sequence: CASSPKDRATSMNTEAFF. CDR3 DNA: TGTGCCAGTAGTCCGAAAGACAGAGCCACGTCGATGAACACTGAAGCTTTCTTT.